A single sample gave rise to the 26 T cell receptor beta chains below, sequenced in a study of PD-L1 blockade in urothelial cancer. Using immunoSEQ multiplex PCR, the repertoire was profiled, and TCRdb retains in-frame clones only, with some absent. The sample gives roughly 90,000 clones, around 89% of which show up once; 0.85% to 1% is in the top ten. As for time point: pretreatment peripheral blood. The source material was PBMCs, sampled around atezolizumab (anti-PD-L1) treatment. These TCRs come from a woman of 80 years or more with urothelial cancer.

V usage is TRBV7-3 and J usage is TRBJ1-1, with unresolved D. Germline V gene lookup returns CDR1 SGHTA and CDR2 FQGTGA. CDR3 size: 14 residues. V dropped 2 bases and J dropped 4 bases, with 11 bases sitting between them. The CDR3 DNA reads TGTGCCAGCAGCTTAGGAGGGAGTGGCACTGAAGCTTTCTTT. Its translation: CASSLGGSGTEAFF.

The chain carries TRBV9 and TRBJ1-2; TRBD1 matches 7 bases. The CDR3 covers 16 residues. Germline V CDR1 and CDR2: SGDLS, YYNGEE. J lost 7 bases, V lost 0 bases, and 12 bases had no gene match. The CDR3 DNA follows: TGTGCCAGCAGCGTAGACGATGACAGGGCGGTCGGTGGCTACACCTTC. It translates to CASSVDDDRAVGGYTF.

The chain has TRBV15 and TRBJ1-1; a weak D match, TRBD1 (5 bases). Germline assignment: CDR1 LNHNV and CDR2 YYDKDF (reference sequence). Trimming cost V 9 bases and J 0 bases, with 11 bases left between them. CDR3 size: 13 residues. The CDR3 protein is CATAGQMNTEAFF. The CDR3 region has the DNA TGTGCCACGGCAGGGCAAATGAACACTGAAGCTTTCTTT.

The chain joins TRBV7-9 to TRBJ1-4; D is undetermined. Germline CDR1 and CDR2: SEHNR and FQNEAQ (reference sequence). V shed 4 bases and J shed 7 bases, with 4 bases lying between them. The length of the CDR3 is 11 residues. The CDR3 spells CASSSFEKLFF. The DNA of the CDR3 is TGTGCCAGCAGCTCGTTTGAAAAACTGTTTTTT.

This chain links TRBV7-3 with TRBJ2-6; 8 nucleotides align to TRBD1. There are 17 residues in the CDR3. V trimming: 3 bases; J trimming: 0 bases; junction bases outside the gene matches: 4. Germline assignment: CDR1 SGHTA and CDR2 FQGTGA. For the CDR3, the DNA is TGTGCCAGCAGCTTGGGACAGGTCCCCTCTGGGGCCAACGTCCTGACTTTC. It specifies CASSLGQVPSGANVLTF.

The V gene is TRBV5-1, the J gene TRBJ2-1; 7 bases are a match to TRBD2. The length of the CDR3 is 15 residues. The V and J ends lost 1 base and 6 bases, in that order; junction bases with no gene match: 7. Looked up from germline, CDR1 is SGHRS and CDR2 is YFSETQ. CDR3 bases: TGCGCCAGCAGCTTGTCTACGGGAGGTGTCAATGAGCAGTTCTTC. It yields the protein CASSLSTGGVNEQFF.

The CDR3 DNA reads TGTGCCAGCAGCCCAATGACAGGGCGTGGGGAGACCCAGTACTTC. The encoded protein is CASSPMTGRGETQYF. This rearrangement joins TRBV7-9 to TRBJ2-5, with 7 bases fitting TRBD1. Germline V lookup: CDR1 SEHNR, CDR2 FQNEAQ (reference sequence). V shed 5 bases and J 5 bases; nucleotides not matched to a gene: 11. CDR3 length: 15 amino acids. The entire variable domain, with the rest obtained from reference TRBV7-9 and TRBJ2-5, is as follows: DTGVSQNPRHKITKRGQNVTFRCDPISEHNRLYWYRQTLGQGPEFLTYFQNEAQLEKSRLLSDRFSAERPKGSFSTLEIQRTEQGDSAMYLCASSPMTGRGETQYFGPGTRLLVL.

The rearrangement uses TRBV7-9 and TRBJ2-1; possible D gene TRBD2, 5 bases. In germline, CDR1 is SEHNR, CDR2 FQNEAQ (reference sequence). Trimming stripped 3 bases from V and 6 bases from J, with 18 bases between. This CDR3 region has 16 residues. CDR3: CASSLIGLAVGNEQFF. The CDR3 bases are TGTGCCAGCAGCTTGATTGGGCTAGCCGTCGGCAATGAGCAGTTCTTC.

CDR3 sequence reads: CASSPQAGEQDTQYF. The DNA of the CDR3 is TGTGCCAGTAGCCCACAGGCAGGTGAGCAAGATACGCAGTATTTT. The rearrangement links TRBV19 to TRBJ2-3, with D possibly matching TRBD1 (5 bases). The CDR3 is made up of 15 amino acids. Trimming pared 6 bases from V and 5 bases from J, leaving 18 bases between. Per the germline V gene, CDR1 is LNHDA and CDR2 is SQIVND (reference sequence). Combining the CDR3 with reference TRBV19 and TRBJ2-3 gives the whole variable domain DGGITQSPKYLFRKEGQNVTLSCEQNLNHDAMYWYRQDPGQGLRLIYYSQIVNDFQKGDIAEGYSVSREKKESFPLTVTSAQKNPTAFYLCASSPQAGEQDTQYFGPGTRLTVL.

This clone was recorded only once. This sequence joins TRBV28 and TRBJ2-7, with 7 bases aligning to TRBD2. Trimming removed 4 bases from V and 3 bases from J; junction bases left unmatched: 9. The CDR3 is 15 residues long. CDR1 and CDR2 from the germline V gene are MDHEN and SYDVKM. The CDR3 sequence: CASSSGGGPDYEQYF. The CDR3, as DNA: TGTGCCAGCAGTTCGGGGGGAGGCCCGGACTACGAGCAGTACTTC.

The CDR3 loop is CASSLIRRGGYYGYTF. CDR3 DNA: TGTGCCAGCAGCTTAATCCGGAGGGGGGGTTACTATGGCTACACCTTC. The chain is built from TRBV7-3 and TRBJ1-2; D may be TRBD1 (6 bases). The germline V and J ends were trimmed by 1 base and 3 bases, with 15 bases remaining between them. CDR1 SGHTA and CDR2 FQGTGA come from the germline V gene. The CDR3 contains 16 residues.

The chain links TRBV5-1 to TRBJ2-1, with D uncertain. The CDR3 is 14 amino acids. Between the trimmed V and J ends, which lost 0 bases and 4 bases, there was a span of 8 bases. Looked up from germline, CDR1 is SGHRS and CDR2 is YFSETQ. Here the CDR3 reads CASSLERSYNEQFF. CDR3 sequence (DNA): TGCGCCAGCAGCTTGGAACGGTCGTACAATGAGCAGTTCTTC.

Of note for this clone: A junction end diverges from the germline sequence, so it may reflect a read error. V usage is TRBV20-1 and J usage is TRBJ1-2, with D hard to call. There are 11 residues in the CDR3. Germline values: CDR1 DFQATT, CDR2 SNEGSKA (reference sequence). CDR3: CSARATDYRGF. The CDR3 DNA reads as TGCAGTGCTAGAGCAACGGACTATCGGGGCTTC.

V is TRBV28 and J is TRBJ2-7; 8 bases are shared with TRBD2. With V trimmed by 9 bases and J by 0 bases, 7 bases remained unmatched. There are 14 residues in the CDR3. CDR1 MDHEN and CDR2 SYDVKM come from the germline V gene. CDR3 in amino acids: CASELAARSYEQYF. CDR3 DNA sequence: TGTGCCAGTGAACTAGCGGCACGCTCCTACGAGCAGTACTTC.

The V call is TRBV11-1, the J call TRBJ2-3, with TRBD2 identical over 7 bases. The V and J ends lost 5 bases and 1 base, in that order; junction bases with no gene match: 9. CDR3 size: 16 residues. Germline-derived CDR1 and CDR2 are SGHAT and FQDESV (reference sequence). The CDR3 loop reads CASSAGAGVGTDTQYF. The CDR3 region has the DNA TGTGCCAGCAGCGCCGGTGCGGGAGTGGGCACAGATACGCAGTATTTT.

The chain is built from TRBV15 and TRBJ1-2, with 9 bases aligning to TRBD1. CDR1 and CDR2 from the germline V gene are LNHNV and YYDKDF (reference sequence). This CDR3 comprises 17 residues. Trimming cost V 3 bases and J 3 bases; bases outside gene matches: 11. CDR3 sequence reads: CATSRTLGQGVDYGYTF. The CDR3 DNA follows: TGTGCCACCAGCAGGACCTTGGGACAGGGCGTCGACTATGGCTACACCTTC.

The chain joins TRBV27 to TRBJ2-7; the D gene is possibly TRBD1 (5 bases). V shed 0 bases and J shed 2 bases, with 5 bases lying between them. The germline V gene encodes CDR1 MNHEY and CDR2 SMNVEV (reference sequence). This CDR3 is built from 13 residues. The CDR3 sequence: CASSLSRAYEQYF. The CDR3 DNA reads TGTGCCAGCAGTTTATCCAGGGCCTACGAGCAGTACTTC.

This chain joins TRBV2 and TRBJ2-7; 7 nucleotides match TRBD2. The CDR3 extends over 13 amino acids. The J segment lost 7 bases and the V segment lost 6 bases, leaving 9 bases of the junction unmatched. Germline-derived CDR1 and CDR2 are SNHLY and FYNNEI. The DNA for the CDR3 is TGTGCCAGCAGCGGTAGCGGGCGCGGAGAGCAGTACTTC. Its translation is CASSGSGRGEQYF.

The rearrangement joins TRBV19 to TRBJ2-7; a weak D match, TRBD1 (5 bases). Germline V CDR1 and CDR2: LNHDA, SQIVND (reference sequence). This CDR3 comprises 14 residues. V shed 3 bases and J shed 6 bases, with 15 bases lying between them. The CDR3 bases are TGTGCCAGTAGTATGGGCAGGGTTTGGGCCGAGCAGTACTTC. Translating it yields CASSMGRVWAEQYF.

Only one count was recorded for this clone. V is TRBV29-1 and J is TRBJ2-3; the match to TRBD2 covers 11 bases. V lost 4 bases to trimming and J lost 4 bases; unmatched junction nucleotides: 7. This CDR3 comprises 15 residues. CDR1 SQVTM and CDR2 ANQGSEA come from the germline V gene. The CDR3 spells CSVGVLAGGADTQYF. The CDR3 DNA reads TGCAGCGTTGGAGTGCTAGCGGGAGGCGCAGATACGCAGTATTTT.

The J gene is TRBJ2-2, the V gene TRBV4-2; D remains unclear. This CDR3 has 15 residues. V lost 0 bases, J lost 4 bases, and 9 bases lay in between. The V gene's germline CDR1 is LGHNA and CDR2 YNFKEQ. CDR3 protein: CASSQDRVGTGELFF. The CDR3 DNA reads TGTGCCAGCAGCCAAGACCGGGTGGGCACCGGGGAGCTGTTTTTT.

V is TRBV28 and J is TRBJ1-4; TRBD1 matches at 8 bases. Germline trimming cut 2 bases from V and 8 bases from J; bases unmatched to any gene: 10. This CDR3 is 16 amino acids long. Germline values: CDR1 MDHEN, CDR2 SYDVKM. Here the CDR3 reads CASSLPPGQVGEKLFF. For the CDR3, the DNA is TGTGCCAGCAGTTTACCTCCGGGACAGGTCGGGGAAAAACTGTTTTTT.

CDR3 coding DNA: TGTGCCAGCAGCCAAACTAGCGGAGAGGGCAACATTCAGTACTTC. As protein: CASSQTSGEGNIQYF. V and J are TRBV7-9 and TRBJ2-4, with TRBD2 identical over 8 bases. Trimming removed 5 bases from V and 7 bases from J; junction bases left unmatched: 10. Germline V gene sequence: CDR1 SEHNR, CDR2 FQNEAQ (reference sequence). This CDR3 has 15 residues.

V is TRBV6-1 and J is TRBJ2-7, with D possibly being TRBD1 (6 bases). The length of the CDR3 is 14 residues. V was trimmed by 4 bases and J by 1 base, leaving 11 bases between them. In germline, CDR1 is MNHNS, CDR2 SASEGT. The CDR3 region has the DNA TGTGCCAGCAGTGCAGGGGTTAAATCCTACGAGCAGTACTTC. Encoded protein: CASSAGVKSYEQYF.

This chain links TRBV6-1 with TRBJ1-5; 8 positions match TRBD1. In germline, CDR1 is MNHNS, CDR2 SASEGT. The CDR3 runs to 13 residues. The CDR3: CAAGTGSNQPQHF. The DNA of the CDR3 is TGTGCAGCCGGGACAGGTAGCAATCAGCCCCAGCATTTT.

The chain has TRBV5-1 and TRBJ1-3; no reliable D call. Trimming cost V 0 bases and J 4 bases, with 8 bases left between them. Germline-derived CDR1 and CDR2 are SGHRS and YFSETQ. The CDR3 covers 14 residues. CDR3: CASSLAGIGNTIYF. CDR3 nucleotide sequence: TGCGCCAGCAGCTTGGCGGGGATAGGAAACACCATATATTTT.